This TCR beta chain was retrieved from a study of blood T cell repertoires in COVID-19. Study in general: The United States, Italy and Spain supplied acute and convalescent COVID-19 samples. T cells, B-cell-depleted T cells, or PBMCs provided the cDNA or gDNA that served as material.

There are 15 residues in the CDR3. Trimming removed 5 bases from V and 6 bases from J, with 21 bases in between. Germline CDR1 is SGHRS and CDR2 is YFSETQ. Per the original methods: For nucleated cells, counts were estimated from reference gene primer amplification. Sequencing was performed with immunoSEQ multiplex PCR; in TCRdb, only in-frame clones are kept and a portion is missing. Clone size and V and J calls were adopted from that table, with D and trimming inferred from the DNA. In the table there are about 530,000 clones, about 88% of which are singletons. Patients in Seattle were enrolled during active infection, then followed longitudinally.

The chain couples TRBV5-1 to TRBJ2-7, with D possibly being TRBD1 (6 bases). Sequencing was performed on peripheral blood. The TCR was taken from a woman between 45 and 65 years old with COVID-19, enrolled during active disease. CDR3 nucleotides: TGCGCCAGCAGGCCCTTCTCAGGGGACCCTACCGAGCAGTACTTC. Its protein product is CASRPFSGDPTEQYF.